The present entry profiles one TCR beta chain with its context. Trimming shortened V by 6 bases and J by 1 base, and 10 bases separated the two germline ends. Germline values: CDR1 SGHTA, CDR2 FQGNSA. The CDR3 contains 14 residues. The source of the sample is a study of blood T cell repertoires in COVID-19. In the study overall: COVID-19 samples, acute and convalescent, were from the United States, Italy and Spain.

Assay: immunoSEQ multiplex PCR; the TCRdb copy retains only in-frame clones and omits some. The profile covers about 83,000 clones, with 87% appearing a single time and about 3% taken by the ten largest. Material for sequencing was peripheral blood. The V gene is TRBV7-2, the J gene TRBJ1-3; D may be TRBD1 (5 bases). The receptor comes from a woman in her fifties or sixties with active or convalescent COVID-19. DNA for the CDR3: TGTGCCAGCAGTTTGACAGTGTCTGGAAACACCATATATTTT. This gives the protein CASSLTVSGNTIYF.